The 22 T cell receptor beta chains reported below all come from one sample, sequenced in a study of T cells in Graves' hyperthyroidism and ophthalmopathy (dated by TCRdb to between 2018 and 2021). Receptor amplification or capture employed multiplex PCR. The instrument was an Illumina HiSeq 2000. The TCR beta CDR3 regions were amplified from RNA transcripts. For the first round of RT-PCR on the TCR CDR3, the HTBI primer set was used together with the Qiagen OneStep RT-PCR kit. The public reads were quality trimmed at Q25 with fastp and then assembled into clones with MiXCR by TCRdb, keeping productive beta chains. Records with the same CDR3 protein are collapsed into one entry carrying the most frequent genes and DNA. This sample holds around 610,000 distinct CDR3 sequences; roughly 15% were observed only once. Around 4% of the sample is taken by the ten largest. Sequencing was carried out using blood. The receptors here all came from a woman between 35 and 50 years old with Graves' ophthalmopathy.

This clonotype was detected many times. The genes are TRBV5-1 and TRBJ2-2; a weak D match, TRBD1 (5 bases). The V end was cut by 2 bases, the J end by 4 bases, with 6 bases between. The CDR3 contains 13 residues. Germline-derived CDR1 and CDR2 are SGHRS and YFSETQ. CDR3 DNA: TGCGCCAGCAGCTTCAGGGCCACCGGGGAGCTGTTTTTT. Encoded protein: CASSFRATGELFF.

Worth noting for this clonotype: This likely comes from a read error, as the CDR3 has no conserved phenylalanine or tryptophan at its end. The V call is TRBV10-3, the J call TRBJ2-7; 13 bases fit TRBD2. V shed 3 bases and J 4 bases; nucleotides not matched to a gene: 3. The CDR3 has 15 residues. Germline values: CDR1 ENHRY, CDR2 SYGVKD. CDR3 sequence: CAISETSGRAYEQYL. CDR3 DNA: TGTGCCATCAGTGAAACTAGCGGGAGGGCATACGAGCAGTACCTC.

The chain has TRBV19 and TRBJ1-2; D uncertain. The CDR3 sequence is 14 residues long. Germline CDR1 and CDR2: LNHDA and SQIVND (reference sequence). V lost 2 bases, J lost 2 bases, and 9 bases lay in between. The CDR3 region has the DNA TGTGCCAGTAGTATACCTTCTGGAAACTATGGCTACACCTTC. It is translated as CASSIPSGNYGYTF.

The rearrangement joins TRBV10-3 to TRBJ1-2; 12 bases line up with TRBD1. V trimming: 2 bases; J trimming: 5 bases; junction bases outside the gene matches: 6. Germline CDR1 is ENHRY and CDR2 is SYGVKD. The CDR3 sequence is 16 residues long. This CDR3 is CAISETRDRGLYGYTF. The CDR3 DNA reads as TGTGCCATCAGTGAGACCCGGGACAGGGGGCTGTATGGCTACACCTTC.

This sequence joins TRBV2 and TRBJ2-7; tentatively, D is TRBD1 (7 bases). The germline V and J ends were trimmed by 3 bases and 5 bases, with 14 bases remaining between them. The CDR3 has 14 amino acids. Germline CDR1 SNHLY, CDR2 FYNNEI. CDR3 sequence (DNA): TGTGCCAGCAGTGAGTGGGCAGGGGGGAACGAGCAGTACTTC. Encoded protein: CASSEWAGGNEQYF.

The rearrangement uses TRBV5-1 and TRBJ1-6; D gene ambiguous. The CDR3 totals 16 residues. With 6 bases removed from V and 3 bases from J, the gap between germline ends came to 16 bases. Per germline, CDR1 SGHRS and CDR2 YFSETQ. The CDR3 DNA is TGCGCCAGCAACCACGAAGAGGACTTCTATAATTCACCCCTCCACTTT. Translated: CASNHEEDFYNSPLHF.

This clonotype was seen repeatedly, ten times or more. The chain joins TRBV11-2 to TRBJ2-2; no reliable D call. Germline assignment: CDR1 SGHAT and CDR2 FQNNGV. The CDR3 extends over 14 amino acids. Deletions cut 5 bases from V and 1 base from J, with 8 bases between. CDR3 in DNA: TGTGCCAGCAGCACCCGGCGGAACACCGGGGAGCTGTTTTTT. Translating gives CASSTRRNTGELFF.

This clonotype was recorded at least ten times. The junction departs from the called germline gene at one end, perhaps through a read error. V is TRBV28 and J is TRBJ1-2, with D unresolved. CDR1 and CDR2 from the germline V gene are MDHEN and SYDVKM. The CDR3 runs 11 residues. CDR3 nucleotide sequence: TGTGCCAGCAGCCGAACCGCAGGCTGCACCTTC. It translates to CASSRTAGCTF.

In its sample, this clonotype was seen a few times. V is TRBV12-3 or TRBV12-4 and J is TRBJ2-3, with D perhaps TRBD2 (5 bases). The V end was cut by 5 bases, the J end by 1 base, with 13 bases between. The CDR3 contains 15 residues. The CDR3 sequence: CASSGLAGGTDTQYF. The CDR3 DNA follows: TGTGCCAGCAGTGGCCTTGCGGGCGGCACAGATACGCAGTATTTT.

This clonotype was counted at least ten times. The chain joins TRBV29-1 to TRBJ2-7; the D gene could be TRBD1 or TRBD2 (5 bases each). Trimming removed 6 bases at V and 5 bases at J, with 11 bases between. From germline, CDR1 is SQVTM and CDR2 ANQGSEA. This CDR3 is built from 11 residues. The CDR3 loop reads CSVEGFNEQYF. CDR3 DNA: TGCAGCGTCGAGGGGTTCAACGAGCAGTACTTC.

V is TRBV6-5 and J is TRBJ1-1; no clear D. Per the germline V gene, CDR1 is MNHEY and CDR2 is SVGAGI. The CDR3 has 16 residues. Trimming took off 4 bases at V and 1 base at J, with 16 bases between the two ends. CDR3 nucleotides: TGTGCCAGCAGTTCCTACGCTGGGCCCTGGAACACTGAAGCTTTCTTT. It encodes CASSSYAGPWNTEAFF.

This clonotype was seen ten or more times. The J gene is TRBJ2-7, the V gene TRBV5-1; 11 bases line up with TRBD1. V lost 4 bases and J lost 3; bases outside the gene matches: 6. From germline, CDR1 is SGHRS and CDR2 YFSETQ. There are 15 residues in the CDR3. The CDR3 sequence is CASSNTGTGGYEQYF. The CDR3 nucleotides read TGCGCCAGCAGCAACACCGGGACAGGGGGCTACGAGCAGTACTTC.

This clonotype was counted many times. CDR3: CASSLGLLKETQYF. CDR3 in DNA: TGTGCCAGCAGCTTAGGATTACTTAAAGAGACCCAGTACTTC. The chain combines TRBV7-2 with TRBJ2-5; the D is unclear. The CDR3 loop spans 14 amino acids. V gave up 1 base and J gave up 3 bases, with 9 bases separating them. Looked up from germline, CDR1 is SGHTA and CDR2 is FQGNSA.

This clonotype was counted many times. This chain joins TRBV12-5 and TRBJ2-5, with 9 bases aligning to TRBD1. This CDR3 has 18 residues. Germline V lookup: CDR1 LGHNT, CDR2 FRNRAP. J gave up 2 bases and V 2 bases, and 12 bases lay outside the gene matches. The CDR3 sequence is CASGLPWGQGIIQETQYF. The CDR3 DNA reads TGTGCTAGTGGTTTGCCCTGGGGACAGGGAATAATTCAAGAGACCCAGTACTTC.

CDR3: CSAERGDTEAFF. The DNA of the CDR3 is TGCAGTGCGGAGAGGGGGGACACTGAAGCTTTCTTT. The chain couples TRBV20-1 to TRBJ1-1; D may be TRBD1 (6 bases). The CDR3 loop spans 12 amino acids. Germline V gene lookup returns CDR1 DFQATT and CDR2 SNEGSKA (reference sequence). Between the trimmed V and J ends, which lost 6 bases and 3 bases, there was a span of 11 bases.

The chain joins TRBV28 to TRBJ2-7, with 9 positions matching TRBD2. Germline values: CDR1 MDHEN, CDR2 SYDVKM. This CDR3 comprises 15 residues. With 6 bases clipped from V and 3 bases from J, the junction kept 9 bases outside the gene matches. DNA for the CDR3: TGTGCCAGCAGGATGACTAGCGGTTCATACTACGAGCAGTACTTC. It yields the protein CASRMTSGSYYEQYF.

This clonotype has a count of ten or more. The CDR3 is CASSGTQNTEAFF. CDR3 DNA sequence: TGCGCCAGCAGCGGGACCCAGAACACTGAAGCTTTCTTT. This chain connects TRBV5-1 to TRBJ1-1; D possibly corresponds to TRBD1 (5 bases). The V gene's germline CDR1 is SGHRS and CDR2 YFSETQ. Deletions cut 4 bases from V and 1 base from J, with 8 bases between. This CDR3 is 13 amino acids long.

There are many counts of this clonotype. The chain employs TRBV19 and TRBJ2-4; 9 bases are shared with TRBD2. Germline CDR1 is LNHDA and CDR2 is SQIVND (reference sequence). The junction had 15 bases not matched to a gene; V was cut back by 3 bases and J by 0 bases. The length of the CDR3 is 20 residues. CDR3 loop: CASSIRLVAGGPLAKNIQYF. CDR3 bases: TGTGCCAGTAGTATCCGGTTGGTCGCGGGAGGGCCACTAGCCAAAAACATTCAGTACTTC.

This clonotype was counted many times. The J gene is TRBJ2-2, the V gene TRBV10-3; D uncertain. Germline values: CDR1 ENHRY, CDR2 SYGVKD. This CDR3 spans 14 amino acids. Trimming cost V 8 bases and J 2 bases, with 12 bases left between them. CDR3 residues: CAILATSNTGELFF. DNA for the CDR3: TGTGCCATCCTGGCCACATCAAACACCGGGGAGCTGTTTTTT.

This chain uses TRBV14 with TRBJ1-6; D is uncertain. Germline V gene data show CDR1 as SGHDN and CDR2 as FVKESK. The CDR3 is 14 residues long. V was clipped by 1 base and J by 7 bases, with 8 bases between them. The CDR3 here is CASSQARLNSPLHF. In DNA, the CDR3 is TGTGCCAGCAGCCAAGCACGGCTAAATTCACCCCTCCACTTT.

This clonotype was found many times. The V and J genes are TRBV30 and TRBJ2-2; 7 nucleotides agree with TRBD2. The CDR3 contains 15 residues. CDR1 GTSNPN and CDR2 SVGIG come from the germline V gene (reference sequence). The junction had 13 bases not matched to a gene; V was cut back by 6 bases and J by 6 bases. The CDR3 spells CACPRSSGLAGELFF. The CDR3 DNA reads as TGTGCCTGTCCCCGGTCTAGCGGACTAGCCGGGGAGCTGTTTTTT.

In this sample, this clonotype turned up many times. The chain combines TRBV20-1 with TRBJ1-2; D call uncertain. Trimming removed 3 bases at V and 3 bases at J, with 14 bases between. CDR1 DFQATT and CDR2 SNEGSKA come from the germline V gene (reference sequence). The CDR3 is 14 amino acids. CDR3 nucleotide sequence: TGCAGTGCTAGCCTCTCTGCAGCCGACTATGGCTACACCTTC. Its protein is CSASLSAADYGYTF.